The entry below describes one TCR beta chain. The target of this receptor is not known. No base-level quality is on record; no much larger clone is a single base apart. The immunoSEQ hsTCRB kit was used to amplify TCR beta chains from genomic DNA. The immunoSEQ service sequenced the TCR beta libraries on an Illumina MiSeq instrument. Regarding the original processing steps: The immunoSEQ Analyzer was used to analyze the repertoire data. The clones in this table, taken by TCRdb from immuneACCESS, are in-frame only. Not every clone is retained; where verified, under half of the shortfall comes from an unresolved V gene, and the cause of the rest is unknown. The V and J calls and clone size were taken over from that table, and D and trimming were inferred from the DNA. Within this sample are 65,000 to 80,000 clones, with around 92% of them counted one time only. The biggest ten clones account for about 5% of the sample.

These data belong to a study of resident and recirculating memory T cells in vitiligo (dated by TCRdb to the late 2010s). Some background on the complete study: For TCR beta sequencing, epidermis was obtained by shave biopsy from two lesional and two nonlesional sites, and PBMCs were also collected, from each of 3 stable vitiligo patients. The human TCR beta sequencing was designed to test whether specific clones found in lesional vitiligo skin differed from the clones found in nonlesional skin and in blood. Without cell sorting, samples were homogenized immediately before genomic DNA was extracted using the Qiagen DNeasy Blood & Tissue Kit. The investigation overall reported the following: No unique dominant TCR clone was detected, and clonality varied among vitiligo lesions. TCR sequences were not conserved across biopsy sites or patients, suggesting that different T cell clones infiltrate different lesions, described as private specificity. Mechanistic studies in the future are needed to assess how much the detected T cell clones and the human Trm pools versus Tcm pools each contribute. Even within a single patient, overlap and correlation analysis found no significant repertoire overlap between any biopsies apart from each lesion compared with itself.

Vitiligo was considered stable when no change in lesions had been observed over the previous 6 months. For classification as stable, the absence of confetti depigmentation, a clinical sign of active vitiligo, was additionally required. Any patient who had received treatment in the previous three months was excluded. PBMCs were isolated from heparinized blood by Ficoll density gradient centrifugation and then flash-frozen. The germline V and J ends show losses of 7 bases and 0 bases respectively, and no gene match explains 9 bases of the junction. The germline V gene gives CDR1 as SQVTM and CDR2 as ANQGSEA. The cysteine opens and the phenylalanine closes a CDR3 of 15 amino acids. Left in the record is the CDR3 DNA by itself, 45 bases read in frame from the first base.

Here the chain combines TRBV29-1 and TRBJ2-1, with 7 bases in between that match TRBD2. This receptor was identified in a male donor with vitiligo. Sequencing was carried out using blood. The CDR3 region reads CSASGAGSSYNEQFF. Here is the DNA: TGCAGCGCCTCCGGAGCGGGAAGCTCCTACAATGAGCAGTTCTTC.